The 21 T cell receptor beta chains listed next were all sequenced from one sample in a study of glioma-infiltrating T cells after dendritic cell vaccination. Some clones are missing from TCRdb's copy, which holds only in-frame ones; the method was immunoSEQ multiplex PCR. The sample has about 92,000 clones, just over 85% seen once. Sequenced here: blood, sampled before dendritic cell vaccination. These receptors originate from a human donor with glioblastoma.

The chain links TRBV7-9 to TRBJ2-5, with 7 bases fitting TRBD1. V was clipped by 1 base and J by 5 bases; unmatched bases: 4. Germline V gene lookup returns CDR1 SEHNR and CDR2 FQNEAQ (reference sequence). The CDR3 contains 14 residues. The CDR3 loop reads CASSLVGGWETQYF. CDR3 in DNA: TGTGCCAGCAGCTTAGTAGGGGGCTGGGAGACCCAGTACTTC. The full variable domain, in which reference TRBV7-9 and TRBJ2-5 provide the parts outside the CDR3, is DTGVSQNPRHKITKRGQNVTFRCDPISEHNRLYWYRQTLGQGPEFLTYFQNEAQLEKSRLLSDRFSAERPKGSFSTLEIQRTEQGDSAMYLCASSLVGGWETQYFGPGTRLLVL.

This clone was observed a few times. The CDR3 nucleotides are TGTGCCAGCAGCTCCCGACACCGACTAGCGGGAGAAAACAATGAGCAGTTCTTC. This sequence encodes CASSSRHRLAGENNEQFF. The V and J genes are TRBV7-2 and TRBJ2-1, with 12 bases aligning to TRBD2. Germline V CDR1 and CDR2: SGHTA, FQGNSA. The junction had 12 bases not matched to a gene; V was cut back by 4 bases and J by 5 bases. The CDR3 loop spans 18 amino acids.

The rearrangement uses TRBV2 and TRBJ2-1; D is possibly TRBD2 (6 bases). The CDR3 is made up of 15 amino acids. V was trimmed by 10 bases and J by 2 bases, leaving 18 bases between them. Germline lookup yields CDR1 SNHLY and CDR2 FYNNEI. The CDR3 region has the DNA TGTGCCATCCAAGGGGATTGGGGGGCCTACAATGAGCAGTTCTTC. Translating it yields CAIQGDWGAYNEQFF.

The chain is built from TRBV7-9 and TRBJ1-4; 7 bases line up with TRBD1. The germline CDR1 and CDR2 sequences are SEHNR and FQNEAQ (reference sequence). Germline trimming cut 11 bases from V and 0 bases from J; bases unmatched to any gene: 6. The CDR3 is 14 residues long. CDR3 nucleotide sequence: TGTGCCGTTAGGGGGCCAGCAACTAATGAAAAACTGTTTTTT. It codes for CAVRGPATNEKLFF.

The J gene is TRBJ2-7, the V gene TRBV28; a weak D match, TRBD2 (7 bases). The V and J ends lost 7 bases and 3 bases respectively, with 22 bases between them. The CDR3 has 16 residues. Germline CDR1 is MDHEN and CDR2 is SYDVKM. Here the CDR3 reads CASTSGGGRGRYEQYF. The CDR3 DNA reads TGTGCCAGCACCTCTGGGGGGGGCCGTGGCCGCTACGAGCAGTACTTC.

The genes are TRBV6-5 and TRBJ2-7, with D tentatively TRBD2 (7 bases). Per the germline V gene, CDR1 is MNHEY and CDR2 is SVGAGI. The V gene lost 2 bases and the J gene lost 1 base, with 9 bases spanning the gap. The CDR3 sequence is 14 residues long. The CDR3 loop is CASSYAGASYEQYF. In DNA, the CDR3 is TGTGCCAGCAGTTACGCGGGGGCGTCCTACGAGCAGTACTTC.

The chain joins TRBV9 to TRBJ2-7, with 10 bases that match TRBD1. V was pared by 2 bases and J by 2 bases, with 1 base of the junction left unmatched. The CDR3 is 14 amino acids. The V gene's germline CDR1 is SGDLS and CDR2 YYNGEE. The CDR3 DNA sequence: TGTGCCAGCAGCGTGACAGGGGGCCCCTACGAGCAGTACTTC. Translated: CASSVTGGPYEQYF. Combining the CDR3 with reference TRBV9 and TRBJ2-7 gives the whole variable domain DSGVTQTPKHLITATGQRVTLRCSPRSGDLSVYWYQQSLDQGLQFLIQYYNGEERAKGNILERFSAQQFPDLHSELNLSSLELGDSALYFCASSVTGGPYEQYFGPGTRLTVT.

This chain links TRBV28 with TRBJ1-1; 9 positions match TRBD1. Germline V gene data show CDR1 as MDHEN and CDR2 as SYDVKM. The V gene end was trimmed by 6 bases and the J gene end by 8 bases; junction bases not matched to a gene: 10. This CDR3 region has 14 residues. The CDR3, as DNA: TGTGCCAGCAGGCGAGGGACAGGGAACTCCGAAGCTTTCTTT. Its protein is CASRRGTGNSEAFF. Full variable domain (outside the CDR3, taken from reference TRBV28 and TRBJ1-1): DVKVTQSSRYLVKRTGEKVFLECVQDMDHENMFWYRQDPGLGLRLIYFSYDVKMKEKGDIPEGYSVSREKKERFSLILESASTNQTSMYLCASRRGTGNSEAFFGQGTRLTVV.

This chain uses TRBV6-5 with TRBJ1-3; the D gene is possibly TRBD1 (6 bases). The CDR3 has 14 residues. Germline V gene data show CDR1 as MNHEY and CDR2 as SVGAGI. V dropped 5 bases and J dropped 0 bases, with 8 bases sitting between them. The CDR3 DNA reads as TGTGCCAGCAGTCGAGGGGGCTCTGGAAACACCATATATTTT. Protein sequence: CASSRGGSGNTIYF.

The chain couples TRBV5-6 to TRBJ1-3; no firm D call. Germline V lookup: CDR1 SGHDT, CDR2 YYEEEE. The CDR3 sequence is 15 residues long. V lost 2 bases and J 0 bases, leaving 9 bases between the germline ends. The DNA for the CDR3 is TGTGCCAGCAGCTTAGGACTGTTCTCTGGAAACACCATATATTTT. Amino acid sequence: CASSLGLFSGNTIYF.

CDR3 residues: CSVVTSFLYNEQFF. The DNA of the CDR3 is TGCAGCGTTGTGACTAGCTTCCTCTACAATGAGCAGTTCTTC. V gene TRBV29-1 combines with J gene TRBJ2-1; TRBD2 matches at 7 bases. Germline loops: CDR1 SQVTM, CDR2 ANQGSEA. After removal of 4 bases from V and 3 bases from J, the junction contained 6 bases not matched to a gene. The length of the CDR3 is 14 residues.

The chain uses TRBV9 and TRBJ2-7, with D maybe TRBD2 (5 bases). Germline V CDR1 and CDR2: SGDLS, YYNGEE. The CDR3 extends over 14 amino acids. The germline V and J ends were trimmed by 2 bases and 3 bases, with 12 bases remaining between them. The CDR3 sequence is CASSVGALNYEQYF. CDR3 DNA sequence: TGTGCCAGCAGCGTGGGAGCGCTAAACTACGAGCAGTACTTC.

The gene calls are TRBV5-1 and TRBJ2-7, with TRBD1 matching over 9 bases. Per germline, CDR1 SGHRS and CDR2 YFSETQ. This CDR3 comprises 13 residues. The V gene end was trimmed by 6 bases and the J gene end by 4 bases; junction bases not matched to a gene: 5. In nucleotides, the CDR3 is TGCGCCAGCACCCGGACAGGGGAGTACGAGCAGTACTTC. This gives the protein CASTRTGEYEQYF.

The table lists this clone with a few counts. The chain carries TRBV25-1 and TRBJ2-1; 8 bases map to TRBD2. Germline V lookup: CDR1 MGHDK, CDR2 SYGVNS. Trimming at V came to 1 base and at J to 7 bases, leaving 9 bases not matched to a gene. The CDR3 sequence is 16 residues long. In nucleotides, the CDR3 is TGTGCCAGCAGTGAATCTAGTAGCGGGGTAGTAAATGAGCAGTTCTTC. Encoded protein: CASSESSSGVVNEQFF.

The chain joins TRBV19 to TRBJ2-6; the D gene is possibly TRBD1 (6 bases). This CDR3 has 16 residues. V lost 4 bases to trimming and J lost 1 base, with 11 bases between them. Germline V gene lookup returns CDR1 LNHDA and CDR2 SQIVND (reference sequence). CDR3 in amino acids: CASSTLTGSGANVLTF. As DNA, the CDR3 is TGTGCCAGTAGTACACTAACAGGGTCTGGGGCCAACGTCCTGACTTTC.

The rearrangement links TRBV5-1 to TRBJ2-1; the match to TRBD2 covers 10 bases. The CDR3 is made up of 17 amino acids. The trim removed 4 bases at V and 5 bases at J, leaving 12 bases unmatched. Germline-derived CDR1 and CDR2 are SGHRS and YFSETQ. CDR3 coding DNA: TGCGCCAGCAGCGCGGATAAACTAGCGGGAAGGCACAATGAGCAGTTCTTC. The encoded protein is CASSADKLAGRHNEQFF. The whole variable domain, filled in from reference TRBV5-1 and TRBJ2-1, reads KAGVTQTPRYLIKTRGQQVTLSCSPISGHRSVSWYQQTPGQGLQFLFEYFSETQRNKGNFPGRFSGRQFSNSRSEMNVSTLELGDSALYLCASSADKLAGRHNEQFFGPGTRLTVL.

The CDR3 bases are TGTGCCAGCAGCGTAGGGGAGACTCGTGTCTATGGCTACACCTTC. This translates into CASSVGETRVYGYTF. The rearrangement links TRBV9 to TRBJ1-2; D gene unclear. Per the germline V gene, CDR1 is SGDLS and CDR2 is YYNGEE. This CDR3 contains 15 residues. The ends were cut back, 0 bases at V and 4 bases at J, with 13 bases in the middle. Combining the CDR3 with reference TRBV9 and TRBJ1-2 gives the whole variable domain DSGVTQTPKHLITATGQRVTLRCSPRSGDLSVYWYQQSLDQGLQFLIQYYNGEERAKGNILERFSAQQFPDLHSELNLSSLELGDSALYFCASSVGETRVYGYTFGSGTRLTVV.

This chain links TRBV7-6 with TRBJ2-7; TRBD1 agrees at 11 bases. The CDR3 loop spans 17 amino acids. V trimming: 1 base; J trimming: 3 bases; junction bases outside the gene matches: 8. Germline V gene data show CDR1 as SGHVS and CDR2 as FNYEAQ. The CDR3 sequence is CASSLGTPGQGGYEQYF. CDR3 nucleotides: TGTGCCAGCAGCTTAGGGACTCCGGGACAGGGGGGCTACGAGCAGTACTTC.

The rearrangement uses TRBV18 and TRBJ2-7; 8 bases align to TRBD1. This CDR3 contains 15 residues. The ends lost 3 bases at V and 2 bases at J; junction bases unmatched: 6. Germline CDR1 and CDR2: KGHSH and LQKENI. The CDR3 nucleotides read TGTGCCAGCTCACCGCAGACAGGGGCGACCTACGAGCAGTACTTC. The encoded protein is CASSPQTGATYEQYF.

The rearrangement uses TRBV27 and TRBJ1-2; D not certain. Germline values: CDR1 MNHEY, CDR2 SMNVEV (reference sequence). Trimming pared 3 bases from V and 4 bases from J, leaving 15 bases between. The CDR3 spans 15 residues. Here the CDR3 reads CASSFAPGLTYGYTF. In DNA, the CDR3 is TGTGCCAGCAGTTTTGCTCCGGGTTTAACCTATGGCTACACCTTC.

The count of this clone is one. This chain links TRBV7-2 with TRBJ1-2, with 11 bases matching TRBD1. Germline loops: CDR1 SGHTA, CDR2 FQGNSA. The length of the CDR3 is 15 residues. After removal of 0 bases from V and 7 bases from J, the junction contained 4 bases not matched to a gene. CDR3 nucleotides: TGTGCCAGCAGCTTAGCCGGGACAGGGGGATTTGGCTACACCTTC. It codes for CASSLAGTGGFGYTF. The entire variable domain, with the rest obtained from reference TRBV7-2 and TRBJ1-2, is as follows: GAGVSQSPSNKVTEKGKDVELRCDPISGHTALYWYRQSLGQGLEFLIYFQGNSAPDKSGLPSDRFSAERTGGSVSTLTIQRTQQEDSAVYLCASSLAGTGGFGYTFGSGTRLTVV.